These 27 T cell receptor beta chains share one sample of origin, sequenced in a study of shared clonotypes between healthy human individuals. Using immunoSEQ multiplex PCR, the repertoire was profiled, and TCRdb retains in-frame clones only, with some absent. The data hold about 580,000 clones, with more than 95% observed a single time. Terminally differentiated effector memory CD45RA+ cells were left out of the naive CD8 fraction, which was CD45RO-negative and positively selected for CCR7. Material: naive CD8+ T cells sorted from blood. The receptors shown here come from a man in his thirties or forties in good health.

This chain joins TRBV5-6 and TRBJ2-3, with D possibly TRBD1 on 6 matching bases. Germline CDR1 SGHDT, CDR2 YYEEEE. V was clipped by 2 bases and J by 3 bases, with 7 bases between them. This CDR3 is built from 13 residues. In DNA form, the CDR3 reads TGTGCCAGCAGCTTCGGGACAACAGATACGCAGTATTTT. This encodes CASSFGTTDTQYF.

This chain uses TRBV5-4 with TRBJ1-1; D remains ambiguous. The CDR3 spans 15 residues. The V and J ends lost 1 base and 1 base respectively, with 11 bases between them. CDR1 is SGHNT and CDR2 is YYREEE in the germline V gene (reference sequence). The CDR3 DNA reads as TGTGCCAGCAGCTTGAACCCACAGAGGAACACTGAAGCTTTCTTT. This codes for CASSLNPQRNTEAFF. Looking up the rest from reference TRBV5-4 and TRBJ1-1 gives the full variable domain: ETGVTQSPTHLIKTRGQQVTLRCSSQSGHNTVSWYQQALGQGPQFIFQYYREEENGRGNFPPRFSGLQFPNYSSELNVNALELDDSALYLCASSLNPQRNTEAFFGQGTRLTVV.

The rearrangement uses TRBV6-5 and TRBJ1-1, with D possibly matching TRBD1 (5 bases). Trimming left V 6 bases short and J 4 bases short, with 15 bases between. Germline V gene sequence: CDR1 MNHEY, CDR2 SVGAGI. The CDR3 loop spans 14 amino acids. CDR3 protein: CASRDRGAATEAFF. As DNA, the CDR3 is TGTGCCAGCAGGGACCGCGGGGCGGCCACTGAAGCTTTCTTT.

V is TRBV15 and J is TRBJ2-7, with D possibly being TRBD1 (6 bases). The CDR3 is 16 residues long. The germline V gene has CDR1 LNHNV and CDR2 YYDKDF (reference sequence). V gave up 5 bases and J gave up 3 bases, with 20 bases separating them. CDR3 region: CATSSRRTVANYEQYF. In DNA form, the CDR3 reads TGTGCCACCAGCTCCCGAAGGACAGTGGCGAACTACGAGCAGTACTTC.

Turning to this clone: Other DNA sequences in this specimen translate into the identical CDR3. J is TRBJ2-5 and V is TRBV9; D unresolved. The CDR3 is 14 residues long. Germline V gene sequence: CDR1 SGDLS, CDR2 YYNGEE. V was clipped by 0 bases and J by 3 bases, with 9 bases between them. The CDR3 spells CASSVGGREETQYF. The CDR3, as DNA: TGTGCCAGCAGCGTAGGAGGACGTGAAGAGACCCAGTACTTC. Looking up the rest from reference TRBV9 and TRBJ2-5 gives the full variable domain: DSGVTQTPKHLITATGQRVTLRCSPRSGDLSVYWYQQSLDQGLQFLIQYYNGEERAKGNILERFSAQQFPDLHSELNLSSLELGDSALYFCASSVGGREETQYFGPGTRLLVL.

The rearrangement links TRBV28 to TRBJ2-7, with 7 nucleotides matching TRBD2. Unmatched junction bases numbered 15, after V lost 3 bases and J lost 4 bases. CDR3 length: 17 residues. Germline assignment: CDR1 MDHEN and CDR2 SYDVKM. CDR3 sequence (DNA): TGTGCCAGCAGTTTCCCCCCTCGGGCGGGAGCGCGGTACGAGCAGTACTTC. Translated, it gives CASSFPPRAGARYEQYF.

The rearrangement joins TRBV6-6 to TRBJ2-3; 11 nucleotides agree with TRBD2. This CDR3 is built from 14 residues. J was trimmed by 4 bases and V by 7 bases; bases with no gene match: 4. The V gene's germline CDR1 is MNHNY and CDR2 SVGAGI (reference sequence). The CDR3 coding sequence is TGTGCCAGCACCTTTAGCGGGGGGGCAGATACGCAGTATTTT. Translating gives CASTFSGGADTQYF.

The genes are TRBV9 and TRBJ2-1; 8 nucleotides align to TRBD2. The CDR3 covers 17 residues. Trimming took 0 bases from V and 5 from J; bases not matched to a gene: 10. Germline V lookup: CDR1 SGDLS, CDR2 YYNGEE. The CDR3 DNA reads TGTGCCAGCAGCGTAGTAACTAGCGGCCTGAGGGACAATGAGCAGTTCTTC. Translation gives CASSVVTSGLRDNEQFF.

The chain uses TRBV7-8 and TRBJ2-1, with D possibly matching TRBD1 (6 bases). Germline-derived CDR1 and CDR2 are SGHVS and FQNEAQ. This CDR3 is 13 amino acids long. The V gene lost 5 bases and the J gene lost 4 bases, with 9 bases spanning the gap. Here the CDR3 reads CASSPGQYNEQFF. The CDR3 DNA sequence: TGTGCCAGCAGCCCAGGACAGTACAATGAGCAGTTCTTC.

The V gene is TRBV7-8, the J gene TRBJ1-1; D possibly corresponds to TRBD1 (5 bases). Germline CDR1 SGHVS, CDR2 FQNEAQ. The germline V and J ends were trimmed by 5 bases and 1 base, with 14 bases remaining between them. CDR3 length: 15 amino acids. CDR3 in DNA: TGTGCCAGCAGCCTCCACCTGGGGGAGAACACTGAAGCTTTCTTT. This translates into CASSLHLGENTEAFF.

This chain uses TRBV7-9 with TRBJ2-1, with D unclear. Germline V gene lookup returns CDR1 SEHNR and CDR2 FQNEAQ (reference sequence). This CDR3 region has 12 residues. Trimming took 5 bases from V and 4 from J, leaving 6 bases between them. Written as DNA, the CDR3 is TGTGCCAGCAGCGATGGATACAATGAGCAGTTCTTC. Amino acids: CASSDGYNEQFF. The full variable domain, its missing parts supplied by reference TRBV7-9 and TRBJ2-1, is DTGVSQNPRHKITKRGQNVTFRCDPISEHNRLYWYRQTLGQGPEFLTYFQNEAQLEKSRLLSDRFSAERPKGSFSTLEIQRTEQGDSAMYLCASSDGYNEQFFGPGTRLTVL.

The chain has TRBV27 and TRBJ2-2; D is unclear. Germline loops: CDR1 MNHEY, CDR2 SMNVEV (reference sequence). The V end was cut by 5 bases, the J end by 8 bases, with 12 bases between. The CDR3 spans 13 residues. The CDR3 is CASSPRIGGELFF. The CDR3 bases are TGTGCCAGCAGTCCCAGAATAGGTGGGGAGCTGTTTTTT.

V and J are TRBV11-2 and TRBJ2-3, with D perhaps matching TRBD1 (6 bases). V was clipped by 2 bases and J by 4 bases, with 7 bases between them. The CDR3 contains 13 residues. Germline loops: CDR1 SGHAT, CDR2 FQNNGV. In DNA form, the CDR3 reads TGTGCCAGCAGCTTACAGGGGTCAGATACGCAGTATTTT. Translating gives CASSLQGSDTQYF.

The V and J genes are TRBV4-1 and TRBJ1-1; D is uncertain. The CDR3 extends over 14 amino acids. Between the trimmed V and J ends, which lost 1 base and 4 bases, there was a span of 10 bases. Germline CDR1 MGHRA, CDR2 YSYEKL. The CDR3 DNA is TGCGCCAGCAGCCAAGGCCTCGTCGGCACTGAAGCTTTCTTT. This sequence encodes CASSQGLVGTEAFF.

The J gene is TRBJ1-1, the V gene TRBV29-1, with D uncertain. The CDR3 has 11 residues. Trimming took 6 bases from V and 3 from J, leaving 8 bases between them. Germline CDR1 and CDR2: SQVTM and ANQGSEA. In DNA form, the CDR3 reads TGCAGCGTACGTATTGACACTGAAGCTTTCTTT. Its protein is CSVRIDTEAFF.

This CDR3 reads CASSYSSGSGEQFF. CDR3 bases: TGTGCCAGCAGTTACTCTAGCGGGAGCGGTGAGCAGTTCTTC. The V and J genes are TRBV6-6 and TRBJ2-1; TRBD2 aligns across 9 bases. Looked up from germline, CDR1 is MNHNY and CDR2 is SVGAGI (reference sequence). The CDR3 is 14 amino acids. Trimming cost V 0 bases and J 9 bases; bases outside gene matches: 3.

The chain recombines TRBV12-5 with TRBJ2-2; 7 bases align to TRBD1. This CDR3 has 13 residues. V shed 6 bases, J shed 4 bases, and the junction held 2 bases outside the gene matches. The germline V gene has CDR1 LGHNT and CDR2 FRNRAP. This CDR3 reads CASGQGRTGELFF. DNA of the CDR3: TGTGCTAGTGGACAGGGGCGCACCGGGGAGCTGTTTTTT. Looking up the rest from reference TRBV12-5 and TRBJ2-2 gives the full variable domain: DARVTQTPRHKVTEMGQEVTMRCQPILGHNTVFWYRQTMMQGLELLAYFRNRAPLDDSGMPKDRFSAEMPDATLATLKIQPSEPRDSAVYFCASGQGRTGELFFGEGSRLTVL.

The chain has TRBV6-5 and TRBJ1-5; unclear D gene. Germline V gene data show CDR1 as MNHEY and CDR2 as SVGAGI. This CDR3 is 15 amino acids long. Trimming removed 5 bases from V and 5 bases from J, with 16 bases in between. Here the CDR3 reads CASSPQSTWDQPQHF. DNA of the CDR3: TGTGCCAGCAGTCCACAGTCGACCTGGGATCAGCCCCAGCATTTT.

CDR3 loop: CASSLGGKGSEKLFF. CDR3 nucleotides: TGTGCCAGCAGCTTGGGGGGAAAGGGGAGTGAAAAACTGTTTTTT. The V and J genes are TRBV5-5 and TRBJ1-4; D may be TRBD1 (5 bases). Per the germline V gene, CDR1 is SGHKS and CDR2 is YYEKEE (reference sequence). V was cut by 0 bases and J by 7 bases, with 13 bases left in between. This CDR3 region has 15 residues.

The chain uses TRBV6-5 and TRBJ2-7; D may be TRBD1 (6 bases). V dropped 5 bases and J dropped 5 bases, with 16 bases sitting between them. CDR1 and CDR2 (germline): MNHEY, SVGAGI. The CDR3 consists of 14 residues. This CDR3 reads CASSLEQGRHEQYF. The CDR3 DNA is TGTGCCAGCAGTCTCGAACAGGGAAGGCACGAGCAGTACTTC.

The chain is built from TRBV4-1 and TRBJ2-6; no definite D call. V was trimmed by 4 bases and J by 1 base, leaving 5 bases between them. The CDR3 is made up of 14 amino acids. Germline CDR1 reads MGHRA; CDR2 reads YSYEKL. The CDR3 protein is CASSLDSGANVLTF. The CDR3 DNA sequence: TGCGCCAGCAGCCTCGATTCTGGGGCCAACGTCCTGACTTTC.

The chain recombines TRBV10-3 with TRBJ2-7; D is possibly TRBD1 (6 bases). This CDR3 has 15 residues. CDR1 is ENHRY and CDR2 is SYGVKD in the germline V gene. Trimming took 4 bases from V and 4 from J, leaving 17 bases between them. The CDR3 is CAISGVGQWGYEQYF. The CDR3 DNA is TGTGCCATCAGTGGGGTCGGACAGTGGGGTTACGAGCAGTACTTC.

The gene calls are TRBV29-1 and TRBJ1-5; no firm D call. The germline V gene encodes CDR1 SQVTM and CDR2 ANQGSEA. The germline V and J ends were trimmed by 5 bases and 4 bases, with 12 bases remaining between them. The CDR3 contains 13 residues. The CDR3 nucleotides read TGCAGCGTTAGGGCGGGGTTGAATCAGCCCCAGCATTTT. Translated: CSVRAGLNQPQHF.

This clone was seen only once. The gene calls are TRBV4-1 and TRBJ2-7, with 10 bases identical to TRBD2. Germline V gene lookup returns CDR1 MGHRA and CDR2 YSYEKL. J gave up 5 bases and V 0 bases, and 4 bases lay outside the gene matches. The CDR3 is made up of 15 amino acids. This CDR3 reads CASSQERLAGDEQYF. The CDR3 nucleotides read TGCGCCAGCAGCCAAGAACGGCTAGCGGGAGACGAGCAGTACTTC.

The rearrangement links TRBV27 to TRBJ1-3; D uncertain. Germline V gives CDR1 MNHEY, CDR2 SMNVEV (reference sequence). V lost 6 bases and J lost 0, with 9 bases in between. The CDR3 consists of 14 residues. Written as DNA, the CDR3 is TGTGCCAGCAGGCCCGGTGGCTCTGGAAACACCATATATTTT. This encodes CASRPGGSGNTIYF.

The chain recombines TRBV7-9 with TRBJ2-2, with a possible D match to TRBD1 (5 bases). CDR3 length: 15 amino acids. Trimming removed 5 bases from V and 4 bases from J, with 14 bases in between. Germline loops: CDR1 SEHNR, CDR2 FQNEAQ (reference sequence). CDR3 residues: CASSLEHQGTGELFF. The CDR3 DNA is TGTGCCAGCAGCCTGGAACACCAGGGCACCGGGGAGCTGTTTTTT.

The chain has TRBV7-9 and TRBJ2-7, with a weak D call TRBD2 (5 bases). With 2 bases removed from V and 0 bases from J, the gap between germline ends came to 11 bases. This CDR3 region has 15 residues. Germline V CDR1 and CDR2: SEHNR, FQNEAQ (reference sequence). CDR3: CASSLRPGSSYEQYF. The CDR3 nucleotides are TGTGCCAGCAGCTTACGTCCGGGAAGCTCCTACGAGCAGTACTTC.